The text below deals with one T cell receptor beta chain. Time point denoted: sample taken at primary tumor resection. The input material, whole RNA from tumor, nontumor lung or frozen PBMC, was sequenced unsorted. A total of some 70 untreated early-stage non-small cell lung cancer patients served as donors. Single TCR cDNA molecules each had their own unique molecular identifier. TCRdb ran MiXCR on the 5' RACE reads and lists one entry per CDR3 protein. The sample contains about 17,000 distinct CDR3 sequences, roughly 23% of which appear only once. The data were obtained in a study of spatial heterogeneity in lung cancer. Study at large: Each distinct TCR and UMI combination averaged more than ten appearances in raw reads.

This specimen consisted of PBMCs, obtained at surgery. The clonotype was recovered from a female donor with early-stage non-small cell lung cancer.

CDR3 amino acids: CASSFGTGGYSNQPQHF. CDR3 in DNA: TGTGCCAGCAGCTTCGGTACAGGGGGTTATAGCAATCAGCCCCAGCATTTT. V and J are TRBV5-4 and TRBJ1-5; TRBD1 aligns across 8 bases. Per germline, CDR1 SGHNT and CDR2 YYREEE (reference sequence). V was clipped by 2 bases and J by 0 bases; unmatched bases: 7. The CDR3 has 17 amino acids.